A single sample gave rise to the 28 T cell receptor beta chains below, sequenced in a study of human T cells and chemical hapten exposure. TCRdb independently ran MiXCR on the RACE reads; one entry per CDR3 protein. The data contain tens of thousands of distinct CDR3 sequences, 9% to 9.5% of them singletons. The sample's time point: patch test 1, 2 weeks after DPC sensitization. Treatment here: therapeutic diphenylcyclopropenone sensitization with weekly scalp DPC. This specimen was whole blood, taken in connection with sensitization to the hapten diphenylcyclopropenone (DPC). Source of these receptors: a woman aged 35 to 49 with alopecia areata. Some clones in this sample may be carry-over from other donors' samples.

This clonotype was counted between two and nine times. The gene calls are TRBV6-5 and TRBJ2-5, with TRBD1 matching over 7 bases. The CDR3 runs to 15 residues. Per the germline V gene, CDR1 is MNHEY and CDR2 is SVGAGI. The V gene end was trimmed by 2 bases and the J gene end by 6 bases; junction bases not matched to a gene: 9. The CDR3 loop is CASSYGTGEEKTQYF. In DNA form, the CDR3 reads TGTGCCAGCAGTTACGGAACAGGGGAAGAAAAGACCCAGTACTTC.

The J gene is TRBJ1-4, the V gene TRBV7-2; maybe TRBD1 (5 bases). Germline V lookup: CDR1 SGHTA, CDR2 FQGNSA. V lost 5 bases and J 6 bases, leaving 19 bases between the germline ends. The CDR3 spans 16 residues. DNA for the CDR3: TGTGCCAGCAGCCCCCTCGTTGGGGCACGGGATGAAAAACTGTTTTTT. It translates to CASSPLVGARDEKLFF.

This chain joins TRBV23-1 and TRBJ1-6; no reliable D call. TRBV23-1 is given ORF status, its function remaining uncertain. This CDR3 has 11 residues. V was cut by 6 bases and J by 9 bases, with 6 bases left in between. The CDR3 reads CASRVGSPLHF. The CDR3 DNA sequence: TGCGCCAGCAGGGTGGGTTCACCCCTCCACTTT.

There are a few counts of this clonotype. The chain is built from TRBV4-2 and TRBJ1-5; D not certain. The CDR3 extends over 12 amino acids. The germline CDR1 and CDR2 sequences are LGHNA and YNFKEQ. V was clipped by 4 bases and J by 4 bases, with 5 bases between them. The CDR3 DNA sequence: TGTGCCAGCAGCCGAGTAAATCAGCCCCAGCATTTT. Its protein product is CASSRVNQPQHF.

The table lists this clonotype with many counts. The CDR3 region has the DNA TGTGCCACCAGCAGCCCCCCCCCAGGCCAGGGGGCCACCGGGGAGCTGTTTTTT. Amino acids: CATSSPPPGQGATGELFF. This chain links TRBV15 with TRBJ2-2, with TRBD1 matching over 8 bases. Germline V gene lookup returns CDR1 LNHNV and CDR2 YYDKDF (reference sequence). V trimming: 3 bases; J trimming: 4 bases; junction bases outside the gene matches: 13. There are 18 residues in the CDR3.

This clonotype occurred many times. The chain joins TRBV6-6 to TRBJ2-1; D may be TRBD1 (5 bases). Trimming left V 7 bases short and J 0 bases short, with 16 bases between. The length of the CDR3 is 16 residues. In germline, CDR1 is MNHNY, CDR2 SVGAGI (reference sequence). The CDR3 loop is CASTDWGGSSYNEQFF. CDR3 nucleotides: TGTGCCAGCACTGATTGGGGCGGTAGCTCCTACAATGAGCAGTTCTTC.

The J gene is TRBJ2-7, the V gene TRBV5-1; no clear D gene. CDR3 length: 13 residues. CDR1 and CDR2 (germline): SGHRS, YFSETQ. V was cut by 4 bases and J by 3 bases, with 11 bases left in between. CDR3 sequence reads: CASSRTANYEQYF. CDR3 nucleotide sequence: TGCGCCAGCAGCAGGACGGCAAACTACGAGCAGTACTTC.

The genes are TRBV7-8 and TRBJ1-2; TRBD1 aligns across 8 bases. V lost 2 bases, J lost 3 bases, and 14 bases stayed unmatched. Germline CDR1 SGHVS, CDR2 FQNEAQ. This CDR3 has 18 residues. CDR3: CASSLSGQGELFYYGYTF. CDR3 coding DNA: TGTGCCAGCAGCTTATCCGGACAGGGCGAGCTTTTTTACTATGGCTACACCTTC.

CDR3 loop: CASSPRQGTNTEAFF. DNA for the CDR3: TGTGCCAGCTCACCGAGACAGGGTACGAACACTGAAGCTTTCTTT. The gene calls are TRBV18 and TRBJ1-1, with 7 bases identical to TRBD1. V shed 3 bases, J shed 1 base, and the junction held 5 bases outside the gene matches. Germline-derived CDR1 and CDR2 are KGHSH and LQKENI. The CDR3 consists of 15 residues.

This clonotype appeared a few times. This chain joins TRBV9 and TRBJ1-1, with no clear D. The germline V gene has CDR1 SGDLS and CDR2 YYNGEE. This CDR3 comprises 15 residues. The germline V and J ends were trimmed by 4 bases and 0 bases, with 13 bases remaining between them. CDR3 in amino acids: CASSPLSSLNTEAFF. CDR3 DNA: TGTGCCAGCAGCCCGTTATCTAGTCTGAACACTGAAGCTTTCTTT.

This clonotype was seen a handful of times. CDR3 sequence (DNA): TGTGCCAGCAGCCAGGAACAGGGGGCTCGAGGAAACACCATATATTTT. Its translation is CASSQEQGARGNTIYF. V gene TRBV4-2 combines with J gene TRBJ1-3, with 9 bases that match TRBD1. Trimming took 3 bases from V and 4 from J; bases not matched to a gene: 7. This CDR3 spans 16 amino acids. The V gene's germline CDR1 is LGHNA and CDR2 YNFKEQ.

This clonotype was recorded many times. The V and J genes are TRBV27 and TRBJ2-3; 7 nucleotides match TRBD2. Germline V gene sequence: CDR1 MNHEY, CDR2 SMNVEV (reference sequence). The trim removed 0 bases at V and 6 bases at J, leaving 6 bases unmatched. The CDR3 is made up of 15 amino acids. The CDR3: CASSLSRLAADTQYF. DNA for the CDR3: TGTGCCAGCAGTTTATCTAGGCTAGCGGCGGATACGCAGTATTTT.

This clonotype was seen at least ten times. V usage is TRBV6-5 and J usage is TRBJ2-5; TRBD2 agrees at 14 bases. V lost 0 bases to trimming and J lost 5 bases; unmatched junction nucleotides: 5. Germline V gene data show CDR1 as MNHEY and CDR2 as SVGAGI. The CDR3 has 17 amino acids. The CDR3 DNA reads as TGTGCCAGCAGTTACTCCAGACTAGCGGGGGGGCCGGAGACCCAGTACTTC. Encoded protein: CASSYSRLAGGPETQYF.

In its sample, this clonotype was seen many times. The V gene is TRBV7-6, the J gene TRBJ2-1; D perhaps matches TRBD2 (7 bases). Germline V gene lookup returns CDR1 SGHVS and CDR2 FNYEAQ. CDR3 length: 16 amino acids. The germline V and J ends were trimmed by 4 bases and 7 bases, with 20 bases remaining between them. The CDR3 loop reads CASSSDGRGGSNEQFF. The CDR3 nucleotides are TGTGCCAGCAGCTCGGATGGAAGGGGGGGATCTAATGAGCAGTTCTTC.

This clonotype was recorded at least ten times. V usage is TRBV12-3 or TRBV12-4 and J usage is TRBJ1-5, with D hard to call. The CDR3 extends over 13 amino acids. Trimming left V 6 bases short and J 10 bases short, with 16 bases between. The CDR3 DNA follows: TGTGCCAGCAGCCGAGAAGCCCAGCCACCCCAGCATTTT. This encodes CASSREAQPPQHF.

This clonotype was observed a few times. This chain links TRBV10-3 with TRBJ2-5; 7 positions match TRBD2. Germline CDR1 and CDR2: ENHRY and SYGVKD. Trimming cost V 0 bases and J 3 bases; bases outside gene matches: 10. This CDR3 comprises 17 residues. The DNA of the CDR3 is TGTGCCATCAGTGAGTCGATCCCCCCGAGCGGGGAAGAGACCCAGTACTTC. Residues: CAISESIPPSGEETQYF.

In DNA form, the CDR3 reads TGCGCCAGCAGCCGAGTCCGCCCCGGGACAGGGCTCTCCTACGAGCAGTACTTC. This encodes CASSRVRPGTGLSYEQYF. This chain uses TRBV4-3 with TRBJ2-7, with TRBD1 matching 9 bases. This CDR3 is 18 amino acids long. The V segment lost 4 bases and the J segment 0 bases; nucleotides outside the gene matches: 13. Germline V lookup: CDR1 LGHNA, CDR2 YSLEER.

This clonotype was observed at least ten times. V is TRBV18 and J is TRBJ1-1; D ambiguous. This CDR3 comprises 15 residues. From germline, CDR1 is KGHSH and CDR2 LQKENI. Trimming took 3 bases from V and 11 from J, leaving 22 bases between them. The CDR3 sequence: CASSPPIITRDGAFF. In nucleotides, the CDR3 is TGTGCCAGCTCACCTCCCATCATAACCCGAGACGGGGCTTTCTTT.

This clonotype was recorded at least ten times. CDR3 DNA: TGTGCCTGGAGTGTACAGGGTTACGAGCAGTACTTC. It is translated as CAWSVQGYEQYF. The gene calls are TRBV30 and TRBJ2-7; TRBD1 might be the D (6 bases). Trimming shortened V by 0 bases and J by 4 bases, and 7 bases separated the two germline ends. Germline loops: CDR1 GTSNPN, CDR2 SVGIG (reference sequence). The CDR3 is made up of 12 amino acids.

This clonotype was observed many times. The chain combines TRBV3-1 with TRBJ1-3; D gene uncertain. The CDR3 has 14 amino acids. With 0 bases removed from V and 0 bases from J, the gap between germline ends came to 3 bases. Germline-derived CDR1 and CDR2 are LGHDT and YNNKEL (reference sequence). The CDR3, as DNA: TGTGCCAGCAGCCAAGACCTCTCTGGAAACACCATATATTTT. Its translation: CASSQDLSGNTIYF. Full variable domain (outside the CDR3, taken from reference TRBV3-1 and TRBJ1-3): DTAVSQTPKYLVTQMGNDKSIKCEQNLGHDTMYWYKQDSKKFLKIMFSYNNKELIINETVPNRFSPKSPDKAHLNLHINSLELGDSAVYFCASSQDLSGNTIYFGEGSWLTVV.

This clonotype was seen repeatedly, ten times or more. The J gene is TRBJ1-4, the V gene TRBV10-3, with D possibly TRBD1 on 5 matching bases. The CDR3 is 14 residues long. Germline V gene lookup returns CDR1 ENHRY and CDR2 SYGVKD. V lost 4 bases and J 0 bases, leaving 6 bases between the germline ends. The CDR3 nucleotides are TGTGCCATCAGTGCGGGGGCAACTAATGAAAAACTGTTTTTT. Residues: CAISAGATNEKLFF.

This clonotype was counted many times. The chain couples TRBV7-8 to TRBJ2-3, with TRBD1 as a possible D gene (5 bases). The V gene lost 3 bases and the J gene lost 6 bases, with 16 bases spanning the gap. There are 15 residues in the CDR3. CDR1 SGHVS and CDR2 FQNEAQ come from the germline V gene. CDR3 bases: TGTGCCAGCAGCTTGCGGCAGGGTGCCCCGGATACGCAGTATTTT. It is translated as CASSLRQGAPDTQYF.

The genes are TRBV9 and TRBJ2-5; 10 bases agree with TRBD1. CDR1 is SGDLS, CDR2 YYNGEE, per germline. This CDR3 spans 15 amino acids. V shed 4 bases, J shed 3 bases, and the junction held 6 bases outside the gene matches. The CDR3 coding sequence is TGTGCCAGCAGCAAAAGAGGGACAGGGGAAGAGACCCAGTACTTC. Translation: CASSKRGTGEETQYF. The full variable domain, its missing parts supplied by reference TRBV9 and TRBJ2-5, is DSGVTQTPKHLITATGQRVTLRCSPRSGDLSVYWYQQSLDQGLQFLIQYYNGEERAKGNILERFSAQQFPDLHSELNLSSLELGDSALYFCASSKRGTGEETQYFGPGTRLLVL.

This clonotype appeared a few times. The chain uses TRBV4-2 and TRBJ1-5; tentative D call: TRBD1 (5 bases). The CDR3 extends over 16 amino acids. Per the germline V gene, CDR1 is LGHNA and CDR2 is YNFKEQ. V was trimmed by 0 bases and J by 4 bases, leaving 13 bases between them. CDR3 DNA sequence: TGTGCCAGCAGCCAAGAGCAGGGCAGGTCAAATCAGCCCCAGCATTTT. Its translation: CASSQEQGRSNQPQHF.

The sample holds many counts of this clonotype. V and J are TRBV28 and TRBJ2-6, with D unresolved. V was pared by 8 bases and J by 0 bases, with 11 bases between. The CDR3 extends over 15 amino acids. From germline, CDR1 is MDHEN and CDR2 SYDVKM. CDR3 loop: CASLVTGSGANVLTF. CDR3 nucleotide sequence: TGTGCCAGCCTCGTGACGGGCTCTGGGGCCAACGTCCTGACTTTC.

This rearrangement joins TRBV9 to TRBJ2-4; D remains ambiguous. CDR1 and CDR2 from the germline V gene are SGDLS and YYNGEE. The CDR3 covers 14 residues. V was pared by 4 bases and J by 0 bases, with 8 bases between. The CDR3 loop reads CASSPQIAKNIQYF. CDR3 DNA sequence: TGTGCCAGCAGCCCCCAGATAGCCAAAAACATTCAGTACTTC.

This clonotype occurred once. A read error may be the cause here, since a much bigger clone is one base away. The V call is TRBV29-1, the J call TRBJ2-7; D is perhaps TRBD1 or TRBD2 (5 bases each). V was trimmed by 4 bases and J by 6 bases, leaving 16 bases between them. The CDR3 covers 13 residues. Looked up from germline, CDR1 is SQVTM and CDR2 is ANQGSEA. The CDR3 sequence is CSVVSRGGCEQYF. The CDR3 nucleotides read TGCAGCGTTGTATCTCGGGGCGGCTGCGAGCAGTACTTC.

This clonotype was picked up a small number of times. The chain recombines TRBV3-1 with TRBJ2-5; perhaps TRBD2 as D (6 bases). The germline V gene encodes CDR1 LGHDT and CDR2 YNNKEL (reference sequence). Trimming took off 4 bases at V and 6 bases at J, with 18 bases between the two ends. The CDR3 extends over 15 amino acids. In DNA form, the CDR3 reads TGTGCCAGCAGCCCGGGGATACGGGGGAGTCAGACCCAGTACTTC. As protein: CASSPGIRGSQTQYF.